These 9 T cell receptor beta chains originate from one sample sequenced in a study of siplizumab effects on memory and regulatory T cells. Assay used: immunoSEQ multiplex PCR; TCRdb lists only in-frame clones, some missing. The sample carries roughly 9,000 clones, nearly 70% recorded once. Source material: effector memory CD8+ T cells sorted from blood. Subset indicated: unstimulated CD8+ effector memory T cells. The receptors shown here come from a human donor in good health.

V is TRBV5-1 and J is TRBJ1-4, with D perhaps TRBD1 (6 bases). CDR1 and CDR2 from the germline V gene are SGHRS and YFSETQ. The V end lost 0 bases, the J end lost 0 bases, and 12 bases lay between the germline ends. The CDR3 extends over 17 amino acids. The CDR3 DNA reads TGCGCCAGCAGCTTGGGGACAGCGCGATCAACTAATGAAAAACTGTTTTTT. Residues: CASSLGTARSTNEKLFF.

The chain couples TRBV19 to TRBJ1-2, with D possibly being TRBD1 (5 bases). CDR1 and CDR2 from the germline V gene are LNHDA and SQIVND (reference sequence). Deletions cut 5 bases from V and 5 bases from J, with 21 bases between. This CDR3 is 16 amino acids long. CDR3 nucleotide sequence: TGTGCCAGTAGTGTTTCCCAGATCGGGGGAGGTTATGGCTACACCTTC. This codes for CASSVSQIGGGYGYTF. The variable domain in full, completed from reference TRBV19 and TRBJ1-2, reads DGGITQSPKYLFRKEGQNVTLSCEQNLNHDAMYWYRQDPGQGLRLIYYSQIVNDFQKGDIAEGYSVSREKKESFPLTVTSAQKNPTAFYLCASSVSQIGGGYGYTFGSGTRLTVV.

This clone came up many times. The chain has TRBV9 and TRBJ2-3, with 9 bases lining up with TRBD1. The CDR3 consists of 15 residues. From germline, CDR1 is SGDLS and CDR2 YYNGEE. With V trimmed by 0 bases and J by 5 bases, 4 bases remained unmatched. The CDR3: CASSVGDRVGDTQYF. The CDR3 nucleotides are TGTGCCAGCAGCGTAGGGGACAGGGTGGGAGATACGCAGTATTTT. Together with reference TRBV9 and TRBJ2-3, the CDR3 gives the full variable domain: DSGVTQTPKHLITATGQRVTLRCSPRSGDLSVYWYQQSLDQGLQFLIQYYNGEERAKGNILERFSAQQFPDLHSELNLSSLELGDSALYFCASSVGDRVGDTQYFGPGTRLTVL.

The CDR3, as DNA: TGTGCCAGCAGCTTAGATTCGGCGGGAGTCTACAATGAGCAGTTCTTC. It translates to CASSLDSAGVYNEQFF. V and J are TRBV11-3 and TRBJ2-1; TRBD2 aligns across 7 bases. The CDR3 has 16 residues. V was pared by 0 bases and J by 3 bases, with 5 bases of the junction left unmatched. The V gene's germline CDR1 is SGHNT and CDR2 YENEEA.

J is TRBJ2-2 and V is TRBV29-1, with a weak D call TRBD2 (5 bases). V lost 4 bases and J 3 bases, leaving 12 bases between the germline ends. This CDR3 has 14 amino acids. CDR1 and CDR2 (germline): SQVTM, ANQGSEA. CDR3 sequence reads: CSVVEGGDTGELFF. DNA for the CDR3: TGCAGCGTTGTCGAGGGTGGAGACACCGGGGAGCTGTTTTTT.

The chain couples TRBV6-4 to TRBJ1-6; D remains ambiguous. V dropped 2 bases and J dropped 9 bases, with 8 bases sitting between them. CDR3 length: 13 residues. Germline V gene lookup returns CDR1 MRHNA and CDR2 SNTAGT. Here the CDR3 reads CASSDREGSPLHF. The DNA for the CDR3 is TGTGCCAGCAGTGACAGGGAGGGTTCACCCCTCCACTTT.

This clone was counted a single time. The V gene is TRBV6-5, the J gene TRBJ2-2; TRBD1 matches 7 bases. CDR1 and CDR2 from the germline V gene are MNHEY and SVGAGI. The CDR3 has 14 amino acids. V shed 2 bases and J 6 bases; nucleotides not matched to a gene: 3. The CDR3 protein is CASSYDRVSGELFF. DNA of the CDR3: TGTGCCAGCAGTTACGACAGGGTGTCCGGGGAGCTGTTTTTT.

V gene TRBV6-5 combines with J gene TRBJ1-1; D may be TRBD1 (5 bases). Trimming pared 6 bases from V and 6 bases from J, leaving 20 bases between. The CDR3 extends over 15 amino acids. Germline CDR1 and CDR2: MNHEY and SVGAGI. The CDR3 DNA reads as TGTGCCAGCAGCAACCCGCGGACTGGGGCCCCTGAAGCTTTCTTT. Translation gives CASSNPRTGAPEAFF.

By share, this clone ranks as medium-sized. V is TRBV4-2 and J is TRBJ1-2, with D perhaps matching TRBD1 (5 bases). Germline values: CDR1 LGHNA, CDR2 YNFKEQ. The CDR3 contains 19 residues. Trimming stripped 2 bases from V and 0 bases from J, with 22 bases between. The CDR3, as DNA: TGTGCCAGCAGCCAACTCGGTTTATTAGGGGCGACTGCTAACTATGGCTACACCTTC. Its protein is CASSQLGLLGATANYGYTF.